This entry describes one T cell receptor (beta chain). Its antigen is not known. Other DNA sequences within the sample encode an identical CDR3. Repertoires were generated with immunoSEQ multiplex PCR, while TCRdb's copy carries only in-frame clones and drops some. The data show about 1 million clones, with approximately 72% seen just once and roughly 1.4% held by the top ten. This specimen belongs to a study of shared clonotypes between healthy human individuals. Across the study: Three plates were used per donor for CD4 naive, three for CD4 memory, two for CD8 naive and one for CD8 memory. Whole-study results and caveats: Unshared clonotypes carried lower generation probabilities than those common to all four donors.

V lost 0 bases and J lost 5, with 11 bases in between. The CDR3 covers 15 residues. Looked up from germline, CDR1 is SGDLS and CDR2 is YYNGEE. The chain carries TRBV9 and TRBJ2-2; D tentatively reads TRBD1 or TRBD2 (6 bases each). The TCR originated in a young man in good health. Source material: memory CD4+ T cells sorted from blood. Sample subset: CD45RA-negative fraction. CDR3 in DNA: TGTGCCAGCAGCGTAGAGGGGGGAGGAACCGGGGAGCTGTTTTTT. Its protein product is CASSVEGGGTGELFF.